These 5 T cell receptor beta chains were sequenced from one sample in a study of blood T cell repertoires in COVID-19. This table comes from immunoSEQ multiplex PCR, and its TCRdb copy is limited to in-frame clones, with some not included. Among 200,000 to 300,000 clones, 84% were seen once, and the ten largest hold 2% to 2.5%. The sequencing sample was made of peripheral blood. All receptors derive from a man aged 40-49 years who had recovered from COVID-19.

The chain has TRBV21-1 and TRBJ1-4; the table's D call, TRBD1, was not checked against the DNA. TRBV21-1 is termed a pseudogene. There are 16 residues in the CDR3. The CDR3 reads CASSKGPGQGGEKLFF. In DNA, the CDR3 is TGTGCCAGCAGCAAAGGACCTGGACAGGGAGGGGAAAAACTGTTTTTT.

This sequence joins TRBV16 and TRBJ2-1; D ambiguous. The ends were cut back, 4 bases at V and 5 bases at J, with 6 bases in the middle. Per germline, CDR1 KGHSY and CDR2 FQNENV. The CDR3 runs to 12 residues. The DNA of the CDR3 is TGTGCCAGCAGCCCCCCCAACAATGAGCAGTTCTTC. Translated: CASSPPNNEQFF.

The chain joins TRBV9 to TRBJ1-1; D possibly corresponds to TRBD1 (6 bases). Germline CDR1 is SGDLS and CDR2 is YYNGEE. The CDR3 consists of 16 residues. V lost 0 bases to trimming and J lost 1 base, with 13 bases between them. The DNA for the CDR3 is TGTGCCAGCAGCGTAGGGTATGGACAGACGAACACTGAAGCTTTCTTT. This encodes CASSVGYGQTNTEAFF.

This sequence joins TRBV6-2 or TRBV6-3 and TRBJ2-3, with 7 bases matching TRBD2. CDR1 is MNHEY and CDR2 is SVGEGT in the germline V gene. Germline trimming cut 5 bases from V and 8 bases from J; bases unmatched to any gene: 16. The CDR3 runs to 16 residues. The CDR3 DNA sequence: TGTGCCAGCAGTCACCGGTCGACGGGGGGAACTCCTACGCAGTATTTT. Translating gives CASSHRSTGGTPTQYF.

This chain uses TRBV7-2 with TRBJ2-7; D unclear. The germline gives CDR1 SGHTA, CDR2 FQGNSA. The CDR3 runs 15 residues. The V end lost 0 bases, the J end lost 2 bases, and 11 bases lay between the germline ends. The CDR3 nucleotides are TGTGCCAGCAGCTTAGCGCCTAGGAATACCTACGAGCAGTACTTC. This gives the protein CASSLAPRNTYEQYF.